The present T cell receptor beta chain was sequenced within a study of blood T cell repertoires in COVID-19. The germline CDR1 and CDR2 sequences are MNHEY and SVGEGT. With V trimmed by 4 bases and J by 2 bases, 3 bases remained unmatched. The CDR3 contains 15 residues. TCRdb keeps only in-frame clones here, not all; method: immunoSEQ multiplex PCR. In the table there are about 100,000 clones, roughly 84% of which are singletons. This rearrangement joins TRBV6-2 or TRBV6-3 to TRBJ2-7, with 12 nucleotides matching TRBD2. The sample was peripheral blood. This TCR was recovered from a human donor in a cohort sampled during active COVID-19. Written as DNA, the CDR3 is TGTGCCAGCAGTTTTCTAGCGGGAGGGCCCTACGAGCAGTACTTC. The encoded protein is CASSFLAGGPYEQYF.